This T cell receptor beta chain was profiled in a study of CD8+ T cells in alopecia areata. Across the study: Tofacitinib administration to treated patients was oral, at 5 to 10 mg twice daily. Study-level results: Expanded CD8+ clones among the top 100, and scalp clonality, were significantly decreased by tofacitinib. Scalp specimens additionally yield sequences from normal skin's resident alphabeta T cells.

The CDR3 has 14 residues. The germline V gene has CDR1 SGHTA and CDR2 FQGNSA. Trimming removed 7 bases at V and 5 bases at J, with 16 bases between. A remark on this clone: The antigen remains unidentified.

Extracted from the samples, RNA was reverse transcribed into cDNA to serve as the sequencing template. Produced via immunoSEQ multiplex PCR; TCRdb's table is partial and in-frame only. Of 250,000 to 300,000 clones listed, 58% are singletons. Treatment reported: oral pan-JAK inhibitor, 5-10 mg twice daily. Specimens obtained from alopecia areata patients comprised lesional scalp punch biopsies and peripheral blood. The V gene is TRBV7-2, the J gene TRBJ2-3; D tentatively reads TRBD1 or TRBD2 (5 bases each). The TCR comes from a human donor with alopecia areata. The sequencing used CD4+ T cells sorted from blood, collected at week 24, from a patient treated with tofacitinib. DNA for the CDR3: TGTGCCAGCACCTCGTTCCGGGACGGAGATACGCAGTATTTT. Its translation: CASTSFRDGDTQYF.